What follows are 22 T cell receptor beta chains derived from one specimen sequenced in a study of blood T cell repertoires in COVID-19. The table came from immunoSEQ multiplex PCR; TCRdb's copy has only in-frame clones and leaves some out. The sample has 100,000 or so clones, about 81% seen once. Sample: peripheral blood. The receptors were gathered from a human donor in a cohort sampled during active COVID-19.

The chain recombines TRBV10-3 with TRBJ2-7; 7 nucleotides line up with TRBD1. J lost 3 bases, V lost 10 bases, and 9 bases had no gene match. The CDR3 is made up of 13 amino acids. Germline V lookup: CDR1 ENHRY, CDR2 SYGVKD. This CDR3 is CATRGQTLYEQYF. CDR3 nucleotides: TGTGCCACTCGGGGACAGACTCTCTACGAGCAGTACTTC.

The chain links TRBV19 to TRBJ1-1; D is undetermined. Trimming left V 4 bases short and J 1 base short, with 13 bases between. The CDR3 loop spans 15 amino acids. Germline V gene data show CDR1 as LNHDA and CDR2 as SQIVND (reference sequence). The CDR3 DNA is TGTGCCAGTAGTAATCGCGCGCGGGCGAACACTGAAGCTTTCTTT. Amino acids: CASSNRARANTEAFF.

The chain couples TRBV5-1 to TRBJ2-7, with D possibly being TRBD2 (7 bases). With 4 bases removed from V and 0 bases from J, the gap between germline ends came to 14 bases. The CDR3 covers 15 residues. Germline CDR1 SGHRS, CDR2 YFSETQ. The CDR3 DNA follows: TGCGCCAGCAGCCCCAGGGGAGGGACCTCCTACGAGCAGTACTTC. Translated, it gives CASSPRGGTSYEQYF.

The chain combines TRBV11-2 with TRBJ2-3; D perhaps matches TRBD1 (5 bases). The CDR3 has 16 amino acids. The ends were cut back, 1 base at V and 2 bases at J, with 13 bases in the middle. Germline V gives CDR1 SGHAT, CDR2 FQNNGV. This chain's CDR3 is CASSLARGSSTDTQYF. The CDR3 DNA sequence: TGTGCCAGCAGCTTAGCTAGGGGCTCCTCCACAGATACGCAGTATTTT.

The V call is TRBV11-2, the J call TRBJ1-2, with no clear D. V gave up 0 bases and J gave up 4 bases, with 6 bases separating them. The germline V gene has CDR1 SGHAT and CDR2 FQNNGV. The CDR3 contains 13 residues. The CDR3 region is CASSLEAGYGYTF. CDR3 bases: TGTGCCAGCAGCTTAGAGGCAGGCTATGGCTACACCTTC.

There are a few counts of this clone. CDR3 residues: CASSSTGSGNTIYF. DNA of the CDR3: TGTGCCAGCAGCTCGACAGGGTCTGGAAACACCATATATTTT. The V and J genes are TRBV3-1 (or the pseudogene TRBV3-2) and TRBJ1-3; 7 nucleotides align to TRBD1. CDR3 length: 14 amino acids. Looked up from germline, CDR1 is LGHDT and CDR2 is YNNKEL (reference sequence). J gave up 1 base and V 5 bases, and 2 bases lay outside the gene matches.

The chain couples TRBV11-3 to TRBJ1-6; TRBD1 aligns across 9 bases. J lost 7 bases, V lost 0 bases, and 7 bases had no gene match. Looked up from germline, CDR1 is SGHNT and CDR2 is YENEEA. The CDR3 spans 17 residues. CDR3 protein: CASSLEGTGGLNSPLHF. In DNA form, the CDR3 reads TGTGCCAGCAGCTTAGAAGGAACAGGGGGCCTCAATTCACCCCTCCACTTT. Filled out from reference TRBV11-3 and TRBJ1-6, the complete variable domain reads EAGVVQSPRYKIIEKKQPVAFWCNPISGHNTLYWYLQNLGQGPELLIRYENEEAVDDSQLPKDRFSAERLKGVDSTLKIQPAELGDSAVYLCASSLEGTGGLNSPLHFGNGTRLTVT.

This rearrangement joins TRBV6-5 to TRBJ1-2, with TRBD1 as a possible D gene (5 bases). Germline-derived CDR1 and CDR2 are MNHEY and SVGAGI. The CDR3 totals 12 residues. Trimming cost V 5 bases and J 11 bases, with 15 bases left between them. In DNA form, the CDR3 reads TGTGCCAGCAGTCGGAAGGGGAGGCGGTACACCTTC. Its protein is CASSRKGRRYTF.

This rearrangement joins TRBV9 to TRBJ1-6; D is unclear. Germline-derived CDR1 and CDR2 are SGDLS and YYNGEE. Trimming shortened V by 0 bases and J by 0 bases, and 10 bases separated the two germline ends. This CDR3 region has 17 residues. Written as DNA, the CDR3 is TGTGCCAGCAGCGTAGGTATAGAATACTCCTATAATTCACCCCTCCACTTT. Translating it yields CASSVGIEYSYNSPLHF.

The chain joins TRBV5-1 to TRBJ1-2, with 7 bases lining up with TRBD1. V was pared by 3 bases and J by 1 base, with 3 bases of the junction left unmatched. The CDR3 consists of 14 residues. Germline CDR1 SGHRS, CDR2 YFSETQ. DNA for the CDR3: TGCGCCAGCAGCTGGGACAGTATTAACTATGGCTACACCTTC. It encodes CASSWDSINYGYTF.

The chain links TRBV19 to TRBJ1-5; 10 nucleotides line up with TRBD1. J gave up 7 bases and V 11 bases, and 11 bases lay outside the gene matches. Germline V CDR1 and CDR2: LNHDA, SQIVND (reference sequence). The CDR3 covers 14 residues. CDR3 protein: CASLGTGVGQPQHF. CDR3 nucleotides: TGTGCCTCCTTGGGGACAGGGGTCGGGCAGCCCCAGCATTTT.

The count of this clone is one. The chain has TRBV7-3 and TRBJ2-2; the D gene is possibly TRBD1 (6 bases). The CDR3 has 15 residues. Germline V gives CDR1 SGHTA, CDR2 FQGTGA. V was pared by 5 bases and J by 6 bases, with 16 bases between. In DNA, the CDR3 is TGTGCCAGCAGCCCCCGTTCGACAGGACCCGGGGAGCTGTTTTTT. Its protein is CASSPRSTGPGELFF.

J is TRBJ1-4 and V is TRBV9; D unclear. Germline V CDR1 and CDR2: SGDLS, YYNGEE. The CDR3 is 15 amino acids. V was clipped by 0 bases and J by 8 bases, with 14 bases between them. The CDR3, as DNA: TGTGCCAGCAGCGTAGGGAGGGAGATTACGGAAAAACTGTTTTTT. It is translated as CASSVGREITEKLFF.

V and J are TRBV6-1 and TRBJ2-5, with D possibly matching TRBD1 (6 bases). This CDR3 region has 14 residues. Germline values: CDR1 MNHNS, CDR2 SASEGT. V lost 1 base to trimming and J lost 4 bases, with 10 bases between them. CDR3 in amino acids: CASSEDRVIETQYF. The CDR3 DNA is TGTGCCAGCAGTGAAGACAGGGTTATAGAGACCCAGTACTTC.

The chain has TRBV27 and TRBJ2-7; TRBD1 aligns across 9 bases. Trimming cost V 5 bases and J 2 bases; bases outside gene matches: 10. CDR3 length: 16 residues. Germline V gene sequence: CDR1 MNHEY, CDR2 SMNVEV (reference sequence). CDR3 amino acids: CASSLNRGRDTYEQYF. The DNA for the CDR3 is TGTGCCAGCAGTCTTAACAGGGGGCGCGATACCTACGAGCAGTACTTC.

This clone was picked up a small number of times. This rearrangement joins TRBV5-1 to TRBJ1-2, with 7 bases identical to TRBD1. V was pared by 5 bases and J by 4 bases, with 8 bases of the junction left unmatched. CDR1 SGHRS and CDR2 YFSETQ come from the germline V gene. The CDR3 sequence is 14 residues long. In DNA form, the CDR3 reads TGCGCCAGCAGTCCGGTAGGGGGCCTCTATGGCTACACCTTC. It specifies CASSPVGGLYGYTF.

V is TRBV18 and J is TRBJ1-1; D not resolved. The V gene's germline CDR1 is KGHSH and CDR2 LQKENI. Trimming stripped 5 bases from V and 7 bases from J, with 11 bases between. The CDR3 has 12 amino acids. The CDR3 protein is CASSAGMVEAFF. The CDR3 coding sequence is TGTGCCAGCTCAGCCGGGATGGTTGAAGCTTTCTTT.

The chain links TRBV27 to TRBJ2-7; D ambiguous. Trimming pared 1 base from V and 7 bases from J, leaving 11 bases between. The CDR3 totals 13 residues. CDR1 and CDR2 from the germline V gene are MNHEY and SMNVEV (reference sequence). The DNA for the CDR3 is TGTGCCAGCAGTTTATGGGCCGGAAGGGAGCAGTACTTC. Its translation is CASSLWAGREQYF.

V and J are TRBV30 and TRBJ1-1, with 11 bases matching TRBD1. The length of the CDR3 is 18 residues. The germline gives CDR1 GTSNPN, CDR2 SVGIG (reference sequence). V was clipped by 1 base and J by 1 base; unmatched bases: 11. Written as DNA, the CDR3 is TGTGCCTGGAGTGCATGGACAGGGGGCGGTTCTAGGAACACTGAAGCTTTCTTT. Translation gives CAWSAWTGGGSRNTEAFF.

V is TRBV4-1 and J is TRBJ2-5; the match to TRBD1 covers 7 bases. This CDR3 is 14 amino acids long. Germline V lookup: CDR1 MGHRA, CDR2 YSYEKL. Germline trimming cut 3 bases from V and 5 bases from J; bases unmatched to any gene: 6. The CDR3 nucleotides are TGCGCCAGCAGCCATGAAGGGGGCGCGGAGACCCAGTACTTC. Translated: CASSHEGGAETQYF.

The chain has TRBV7-9 and TRBJ2-3; TRBD1 is a possible D gene (6 bases). This CDR3 comprises 15 residues. V was trimmed by 2 bases and J by 4 bases, leaving 13 bases between them. Germline CDR1 is SEHNR and CDR2 is FQNEAQ (reference sequence). The CDR3 protein is CASSLRQGHPDTQYF. For the CDR3, the DNA is TGTGCCAGCAGCTTAAGGCAGGGGCATCCAGATACGCAGTATTTT.

Only a few counts were recorded for this clone. The CDR3 spells CASSDQYGYTF. In DNA, the CDR3 is TGTGCCAGCAGTGATCAGTATGGCTACACCTTC. The chain combines TRBV2 with TRBJ1-2; no firm D call. Germline lookup yields CDR1 SNHLY and CDR2 FYNNEI. There are 11 residues in the CDR3. The V end lost 3 bases, the J end lost 5 bases, and 4 bases lay between the germline ends.